A single sample is the source of the 27 T cell receptor beta chains below, sequenced in a study of blood T cell repertoires in COVID-19. Profiling relied on immunoSEQ multiplex PCR, and the TCRdb table lists in-frame clones only, not all of them. Of a few hundred thousand clones listed, approximately 84% are singletons. Specimen: PBMCs or T cells enriched from blood (not recorded which). The receptors originated from a woman between 45 and 60 years old who had been exposed to COVID-19.

J is TRBJ1-1 and V is TRBV11-2, with D possibly being TRBD1 (5 bases). The CDR3 has 13 amino acids. Deletions cut 5 bases from V and 0 bases from J, with 7 bases between. CDR1 and CDR2 (germline): SGHAT, FQNNGV. The CDR3 bases are TGTGCCAGCAGCCCAGGGTTGAACACTGAAGCTTTCTTT. It encodes CASSPGLNTEAFF. Complete variable domain (other parts from reference TRBV11-2 and TRBJ1-1): EAGVAQSPRYKIIEKRQSVAFWCNPISGHATLYWYQQILGQGPKLLIQFQNNGVVDDSQLPKDRFSAERLKGVDSTLKIQPAKLEDSAVYLCASSPGLNTEAFFGQGTRLTVV.

V is TRBV12-5 and J is TRBJ2-1; 8 nucleotides agree with TRBD1. CDR1 LGHNT and CDR2 FRNRAP come from the germline V gene. V lost 6 bases, J lost 5 bases, and 6 bases stayed unmatched. There are 14 residues in the CDR3. The CDR3 nucleotides read TGTGCTAGTGGCGCCCAGACAGGGGACAATGAGCAGTTCTTC. It codes for CASGAQTGDNEQFF.

The V and J genes are TRBV5-5 and TRBJ1-3, with D hard to call. Trimming removed 1 base from V and 1 base from J, with 6 bases in between. Germline V CDR1 and CDR2: SGHKS, YYEKEE (reference sequence). The CDR3 spans 14 residues. The CDR3 DNA reads TGTGCCAGCAGCTTGCCCGGGTCTGGAAACACCATATATTTT. The encoded protein is CASSLPGSGNTIYF.

This chain uses TRBV7-9 with TRBJ2-3; 8 nucleotides align to TRBD2. Germline V CDR1 and CDR2: SEHNR, FQNEAQ (reference sequence). V lost 5 bases, J lost 0 bases, and 7 bases stayed unmatched. The CDR3 covers 16 residues. The CDR3 DNA follows: TGTGCCAGCAGCGCAGACGAGCGGGGGAGCACAGATACGCAGTATTTT. It translates to CASSADERGSTDTQYF. The full variable domain, completed using reference TRBV7-9 and TRBJ2-3, is DTGVSQNPRHKITKRGQNVTFRCDPISEHNRLYWYRQTLGQGPEFLTYFQNEAQLEKSRLLSDRFSAERPKGSFSTLEIQRTEQGDSAMYLCASSADERGSTDTQYFGPGTRLTVL.

J is TRBJ1-1 and V is TRBV11-2; D is uncertain. Germline V gene lookup returns CDR1 SGHAT and CDR2 FQNNGV. CDR3 size: 12 residues. Trimming cost V 1 base and J 10 bases, with 10 bases left between them. CDR3 in DNA: TGTGCCAGCAGCTTAGGCCGGGCGGGAGCTTTCTTT. This codes for CASSLGRAGAFF.

The V gene is TRBV29-1, the J gene TRBJ1-1, with D possibly being TRBD1 (5 bases). Trimming took 4 bases from V and 6 from J, leaving 21 bases between them. The CDR3 runs 15 residues. CDR1 is SQVTM, CDR2 ANQGSEA, per germline. In DNA, the CDR3 is TGCAGCGTTGCTCGAAGGCAGGGCCTTTTAGCTGAAGCTTTCTTT. It yields the protein CSVARRQGLLAEAFF.

This clone came up once. The rearrangement joins TRBV7-2 to TRBJ2-1; perhaps TRBD2 as D (7 bases). This CDR3 is 14 amino acids long. Per germline, CDR1 SGHTA and CDR2 FQGNSA. V gave up 2 bases and J gave up 8 bases, with 13 bases separating them. The CDR3 DNA follows: TGTGCCAGCAGCTTATCGGGGGGCGAGGATGAGCAGTTCTTC. Protein product: CASSLSGGEDEQFF.

This chain links TRBV10-3 with TRBJ2-7, with 8 nucleotides matching TRBD1. In germline, CDR1 is ENHRY, CDR2 SYGVKD. This CDR3 has 13 amino acids. The ends lost 6 bases at V and 2 bases at J; junction bases unmatched: 3. CDR3 nucleotide sequence: TGTGCCATCAGATCGGGACAGGCCTACGAGCAGTACTTC. Encoded protein: CAIRSGQAYEQYF.

The V and J genes are TRBV18 and TRBJ1-2; TRBD1 matches at 7 bases. In germline, CDR1 is KGHSH, CDR2 LQKENI. The CDR3 sequence is 13 residues long. Trimming removed 3 bases from V and 3 bases from J; junction bases left unmatched: 1. The CDR3 sequence is CASSPGQDYGYTF. The CDR3 nucleotides read TGTGCCAGCTCACCCGGACAGGACTATGGCTACACCTTC.

The chain joins TRBV4-2 to TRBJ1-4; D gene uncertain. Trimming pared 0 bases from V and 8 bases from J, leaving 7 bases between. CDR3 length: 13 amino acids. CDR1 and CDR2 (germline): LGHNA, YNFKEQ. The DNA for the CDR3 is TGTGCCAGCAGCCAAGACGCTGCGGAAAAACTGTTTTTT. Translated, it gives CASSQDAAEKLFF.

The chain recombines TRBV10-3 with TRBJ2-1; TRBD1 matches at 7 bases. After removal of 10 bases from V and 2 bases from J, the junction contained 5 bases not matched to a gene. In germline, CDR1 is ENHRY, CDR2 SYGVKD. This CDR3 is 13 amino acids long. CDR3 in amino acids: CATVDRTYNEQFF. For the CDR3, the DNA is TGTGCCACCGTGGACAGGACCTACAATGAGCAGTTCTTC.

The genes are TRBV6-1 and TRBJ1-1; no firm D call. Between the trimmed V and J ends, which lost 0 bases and 5 bases, there was a span of 7 bases. The length of the CDR3 is 13 residues. Germline loops: CDR1 MNHNS, CDR2 SASEGT. The CDR3 region has the DNA TGTGCCAGCAGTGAAGCCGGGAGGACTGAAGCTTTCTTT. Encoded protein: CASSEAGRTEAFF.

This clone was observed a handful of times. The J gene is TRBJ1-1, the V gene TRBV6-1, with 9 bases lining up with TRBD1. This CDR3 spans 16 amino acids. Germline V gene sequence: CDR1 MNHNS, CDR2 SASEGT. Trimming cost V 4 bases and J 7 bases; bases outside gene matches: 13. As DNA, the CDR3 is TGTGCCAGCAGTGCGATGGACAGGGGAGGAAGGGTTGAAGCTTTCTTT. This sequence encodes CASSAMDRGGRVEAFF.

The table lists this clone with a few counts. The chain joins TRBV28 to TRBJ1-3, with 7 bases matching TRBD1. The germline CDR1 and CDR2 sequences are MDHEN and SYDVKM. CDR3 length equals 14 residues. Unmatched junction bases numbered 5, after V lost 6 bases and J lost 3 bases. As DNA, the CDR3 is TGTGCCAGCAGCGCGACAGGGTTTGGAAACACCATATATTTT. Translated: CASSATGFGNTIYF.

The V and J genes are TRBV10-3 and TRBJ2-7; tentative D call: TRBD2 (7 bases). Trimming took 6 bases from V and 5 from J, leaving 17 bases between them. The CDR3 runs to 14 residues. The germline CDR1 and CDR2 sequences are ENHRY and SYGVKD. CDR3 bases: TGTGCCATCAGCGGGGGCGGGGGATCGGACGAGCAGTACTTC. This gives the protein CAISGGGGSDEQYF.

The chain has TRBV3-1 (or the pseudogene TRBV3-2) and TRBJ1-1; TRBD1 is a possible D gene (6 bases). V lost 3 bases and J 5 bases, leaving 13 bases between the germline ends. Germline assignment: CDR1 LGHDT and CDR2 YNNKEL (reference sequence). The CDR3 totals 14 residues. CDR3 loop: CASSQAGARTEAFF. The CDR3 nucleotides are TGTGCCAGCAGCCAGGCAGGGGCAAGAACTGAAGCTTTCTTT.

Here the CDR3 DNA reads TGTGCCAGCAGCCGCGGGGAAAAAAGCTCCTATAATTCACCCCTCCACTTT. This encodes CASSRGEKSSYNSPLHF. The chain recombines TRBV5-8 with TRBJ1-6; D unresolved. The germline V and J ends were trimmed by 4 bases and 0 bases, with 14 bases remaining between them. The CDR3 loop spans 17 amino acids. From germline, CDR1 is SGHTS and CDR2 YDEGEE.

The gene calls are TRBV10-1 and TRBJ1-1; D may be TRBD1 (5 bases). CDR1 and CDR2 from the germline V gene are WNHNN and SYGVQD (reference sequence). CDR3 length equals 14 residues. The V and J ends lost 6 bases and 2 bases respectively, with 13 bases between them. The CDR3 sequence is CASRGGVRNTEAFF. DNA for the CDR3: TGCGCCAGCAGGGGGGGGGTTCGAAACACTGAAGCTTTCTTT.

A single count supports this clone. The chain links TRBV13 to TRBJ1-1, with a weak D call TRBD1 (6 bases). Germline CDR1 PRHDT, CDR2 FYEKMQ (reference sequence). V was clipped by 8 bases and J by 8 bases, with 18 bases between them. The CDR3 runs 13 residues. The DNA for the CDR3 is TGTGCCAGCTCGCAGGGCGGGGGCGTGGAAGCTTTCTTT. Translated, it gives CASSQGGGVEAFF.

This clone was observed a handful of times. The chain uses TRBV4-3 and TRBJ2-1; unclear D gene. The V gene's germline CDR1 is LGHNA and CDR2 YSLEER. Trimming removed 0 bases from V and 13 bases from J, with 16 bases in between. The CDR3 covers 14 residues. CDR3 region: CASSQDESRVRQFF. DNA for the CDR3: TGCGCCAGCAGCCAAGATGAGAGCCGCGTGAGACAGTTCTTC.

This clone was seen only once. The chain uses TRBV5-8 and TRBJ1-1; TRBD1 might be the D (5 bases). CDR1 and CDR2 from the germline V gene are SGHTS and YDEGEE. The V end was cut by 2 bases, the J end by 4 bases, with 12 bases between. The CDR3 length is 14 residues. CDR3 residues: CASSFDSFLTEAFF. DNA of the CDR3: TGTGCCAGCAGCTTTGACAGTTTCCTCACTGAAGCTTTCTTT.

The rearrangement joins TRBV30 to TRBJ2-3; D remains unclear. This CDR3 has 13 amino acids. Between the trimmed V and J ends, which lost 0 bases and 5 bases, there was a span of 9 bases. Per the germline V gene, CDR1 is GTSNPN and CDR2 is SVGIG (reference sequence). DNA of the CDR3: TGTGCCTGGAGTGTTGGAGTGGGAGATACGCAGTATTTT. It encodes CAWSVGVGDTQYF.

The chain links TRBV5-1 to TRBJ1-1; possible D gene TRBD1, 5 bases. The CDR3 contains 15 residues. Germline V gene data show CDR1 as SGHRS and CDR2 as YFSETQ. The V and J ends lost 0 bases and 3 bases respectively, with 12 bases between them. CDR3 residues: CASSLEGVPDTEAFF. The CDR3 DNA sequence: TGCGCCAGCAGCTTGGAAGGGGTCCCTGACACTGAAGCTTTCTTT.

The V and J genes are TRBV27 and TRBJ1-6; maybe TRBD1 (6 bases). Looked up from germline, CDR1 is MNHEY and CDR2 is SMNVEV (reference sequence). The CDR3 has 14 amino acids. Deletions cut 5 bases from V and 9 bases from J, with 14 bases between. CDR3 amino acids: CASSLGHSSSPLHF. The CDR3 DNA is TGTGCCAGCAGTCTGGGACATTCGAGTTCACCCCTCCACTTT.

The count of this clone is one. This sequence joins TRBV18 and TRBJ2-7; D is possibly TRBD1 (6 bases). The CDR3 is 14 residues long. Trimming left V 6 bases short and J 5 bases short, with 17 bases between. Germline V gene data show CDR1 as KGHSH and CDR2 as LQKENI. The chain's CDR3 is CASSRGQGNHEQYF. The CDR3, as DNA: TGTGCCAGCTCCCGGGGCCAGGGGAACCACGAGCAGTACTTC.

The chain couples TRBV7-3 to TRBJ1-1; no clear D. Per germline, CDR1 SGHTA and CDR2 FQGTGA. Trimming removed 5 bases from V and 1 base from J, with 8 bases in between. This CDR3 has 13 residues. In DNA form, the CDR3 reads TGTGCCAGCAGCACAAAACGGAACACTGAAGCTTTCTTT. It translates to CASSTKRNTEAFF.

V gene TRBV7-8 combines with J gene TRBJ1-6; D possibly corresponds to TRBD1 (5 bases). CDR1 is SGHVS and CDR2 is FQNEAQ in the germline V gene. There are 13 residues in the CDR3. V lost 7 bases to trimming and J lost 3 bases, with 7 bases between them. The CDR3 region is CASTGFYNSPLHF. The CDR3 DNA follows: TGTGCCAGCACAGGGTTCTATAATTCACCCCTCCACTTT.